These 15 T cell receptor beta chains were sequenced from one sample in a study of OX40 agonist ivuxolimab in advanced cancers. TCRdb's table, derived via immunoSEQ multiplex PCR, lists solely in-frame clones and lacks some. In the table there are 50,000 to 60,000 clones, roughly nine tenths of which are singletons. The sample in question was CD4+ or CD8+ T cells sorted from blood, obtained in a trial of the OX40 agonist ivuxolimab. These receptors all come from an adult with an advanced solid tumor such as melanoma, head and neck, liver or kidney cancer.

V is TRBV7-2 and J is TRBJ2-1, with TRBD2 matching over 10 bases. CDR3 length: 17 amino acids. Germline assignment: CDR1 SGHTA and CDR2 FQGNSA. The trim removed 0 bases at V and 0 bases at J, leaving 2 bases unmatched. The CDR3 nucleotides are TGTGCCAGCAGCTTAGCTCTAGCGGGAGCCTCCTACAATGAGCAGTTCTTC. Translated, it gives CASSLALAGASYNEQFF.

The V gene is TRBV9, the J gene TRBJ2-7, with 10 bases aligning to TRBD1. V lost 5 bases to trimming and J lost 5 bases; unmatched junction nucleotides: 4. This CDR3 has 13 amino acids. Germline-derived CDR1 and CDR2 are SGDLS and YYNGEE. The CDR3 reads CASSRDRGDEQYF. Here the CDR3 DNA reads TGTGCCAGCAGTCGGGACAGGGGAGACGAGCAGTACTTC.

V usage is TRBV27 and J usage is TRBJ1-5; D ambiguous. V gave up 8 bases and J gave up 0 bases, with 17 bases separating them. Germline-derived CDR1 and CDR2 are MNHEY and SMNVEV (reference sequence). This CDR3 comprises 16 residues. The CDR3, as DNA: TGTGCCAGCCGAGTCCTGTCGTCCGGTAGCAATCAGCCCCAGCATTTT. It codes for CASRVLSSGSNQPQHF.

This chain connects TRBV9 to TRBJ2-7; a possible D gene is TRBD1 (5 bases). Trimming removed 3 bases from V and 0 bases from J, with 13 bases in between. Germline lookup yields CDR1 SGDLS and CDR2 YYNGEE. The CDR3 is 15 amino acids. The CDR3 DNA is TGTGCCAGCAGCGGAGGCCAGGGTCACTCCTACGAGCAGTACTTC. Its translation is CASSGGQGHSYEQYF.

The sample holds one count of this clone. V gene TRBV11-2 combines with J gene TRBJ2-1, with a weak D call TRBD2 (6 bases). Trimming pared 3 bases from V and 2 bases from J, leaving 11 bases between. This CDR3 has 15 amino acids. Germline CDR1 SGHAT, CDR2 FQNNGV. The DNA of the CDR3 is TGTGCCAGCAGCTTTCGCGGGATTACCTACAATGAGCAGTTCTTC. It translates to CASSFRGITYNEQFF.

This chain joins TRBV7-9 and TRBJ1-1; D is possibly TRBD1 (5 bases). The CDR3 is 12 residues long. Trimming removed 11 bases at V and 1 base at J, with 11 bases between. Per the germline V gene, CDR1 is SEHNR and CDR2 is FQNEAQ (reference sequence). This CDR3 reads CAFGATNTEAFF. In DNA, the CDR3 is TGTGCCTTCGGGGCGACGAACACTGAAGCTTTCTTT.

The chain joins TRBV4-1 to TRBJ1-2; D ambiguous. With 1 base removed from V and 7 bases from J, the gap between germline ends came to 10 bases. The germline CDR1 and CDR2 sequences are MGHRA and YSYEKL. The CDR3 sequence is 13 residues long. As DNA, the CDR3 is TGCGCCAGCAGCCAAGTTTTAGTGGGTGGCTACACCTTC. This gives the protein CASSQVLVGGYTF.

The gene calls are TRBV6-1 and TRBJ2-5; D is ambiguous. Germline values: CDR1 MNHNS, CDR2 SASEGT. V shed 8 bases and J shed 5 bases, with 18 bases lying between them. This CDR3 has 14 residues. In nucleotides, the CDR3 is TGTGCCAGCCGGAGTGGCTGGGGATGGGAGACCCAGTACTTC. It translates to CASRSGWGWETQYF.

The chain carries TRBV18 and TRBJ1-6; D is ambiguous. CDR3 length: 16 amino acids. V lost 2 bases, J lost 6 bases, and 14 bases lay in between. Per the germline V gene, CDR1 is KGHSH and CDR2 is LQKENI. DNA of the CDR3: TGTGCCAGCTCACCAAAACAGCTTTCATTTAATTCACCCCTCCACTTT. This translates into CASSPKQLSFNSPLHF.

V and J are TRBV7-2 and TRBJ2-5; D may match TRBD1 or TRBD2 (6 bases each). CDR1 is SGHTA, CDR2 FQGNSA, per germline. The CDR3 is made up of 15 amino acids. V was cut by 2 bases and J by 1 base, with 11 bases left in between. Here the CDR3 reads CASSLLWGAQETQYF. CDR3 in DNA: TGTGCCAGCAGCTTATTGTGGGGGGCCCAAGAGACCCAGTACTTC.

Note on this clone: The junction does not match germline at one end; this may be a read error. The chain carries TRBV5-4 and TRBJ1-4; the D gene is possibly TRBD1 (6 bases). Germline lookup yields CDR1 SGHNT and CDR2 YYREEE (reference sequence). The CDR3 totals 14 residues. CDR3 sequence: CAGSLKGGGEKLFF. In DNA, the CDR3 is TGTGCCGGCAGCTTGAAGGGGGGAGGTGAAAAACTGTTTTTT.

The chain combines TRBV11-2 with TRBJ2-2; D may be TRBD2 (6 bases). V lost 0 bases, J lost 9 bases, and 14 bases lay in between. CDR1 and CDR2 (germline): SGHAT, FQNNGV. The CDR3 is 15 residues long. CDR3 protein: CASSLDRGDSRELFF. Written as DNA, the CDR3 is TGTGCCAGCAGCTTAGATCGTGGGGACTCCCGGGAGCTGTTTTTT.

J is TRBJ2-3 and V is TRBV6-5; possibly TRBD1 for D (6 bases). The germline V gene has CDR1 MNHEY and CDR2 SVGAGI. The ends were cut back, 6 bases at V and 2 bases at J, with 9 bases in the middle. This CDR3 contains 13 residues. The CDR3, as DNA: TGTGCCAGCAGGGGACAAGTCACAGATACGCAGTATTTT. Its protein is CASRGQVTDTQYF.

The chain recombines TRBV7-9 with TRBJ1-6; 7 bases line up with TRBD1. The germline V gene has CDR1 SEHNR and CDR2 FQNEAQ (reference sequence). V was clipped by 10 bases and J by 5 bases; unmatched bases: 8. The CDR3 spans 14 residues. The CDR3 DNA sequence: TGTGCCATCCAGGGACAGACGGATAATTCACCCCTCCACTTT. This translates into CAIQGQTDNSPLHF.

This chain links TRBV6-6 with TRBJ2-1; a possible D gene is TRBD1 (7 bases). Deletions cut 5 bases from V and 8 bases from J, with 16 bases between. In germline, CDR1 is MNHNY, CDR2 SVGAGI (reference sequence). This CDR3 is built from 14 residues. DNA of the CDR3: TGTGCCAGCAGTGACCGGACAGGCGGGGATGAGCAGTTCTTC. Translated: CASSDRTGGDEQFF.